The subject of this entry is one TCR beta chain. Its cognate antigen is unknown. The sample originates from a study of shared clonotypes between healthy human individuals. The study, taken as a whole, reports: Only blood underwent sampling, and tissue repertoires likely differ.

CDR1 MGHRA and CDR2 YSYEKL come from the germline V gene. This CDR3 contains 18 residues. After removal of 0 bases from V and 5 bases from J, the junction contained 10 bases not matched to a gene. Selected positively for CCR7 and CD45RO-negative, naive CD8 cells excluded terminally differentiated effector memory CD45RA+ cells. Recent acute infections and vaccinations were absent in the healthy HIV-negative adult donors. Data came from immunoSEQ multiplex PCR; TCRdb stores just in-frame clones and leaves some out. Of about 2.1 million clones in the sample, more than 85% were seen once. The genes are TRBV4-1 and TRBJ2-2, with 9 bases fitting TRBD2. The TCR originated in a man aged 18-30 years in good health. Some clones in this sample may be carry-over from other donors' samples. Sequencing was carried out using naive CD8+ T cells from PBMCs. The CDR3 nucleotides read TGCGCCAGCAGCCAAGAGACCTTAGCGGGAGAATTTACCGGGGAGCTGTTTTTT. Its protein is CASSQETLAGEFTGELFF.